The next 26 T cell receptor beta chains were all read from a single sample in a study of tumor and adjacent non-tumor tissue in lung cancer. Three rounds of nested PCR, following a modified ARM-PCR protocol, produced the TCRbeta library. TCRdb reanalysed the multiplex PCR reads using MiXCR and keeps one entry per CDR3 protein. This sample has about 200,000 distinct CDR3 sequences, with approximately 74% found just once. This sample's RNA came from whole unsorted tissue. Sample: lung tumor tissue. These receptors all come from a man aged 55 to 70 with non-small cell lung cancer.

The table lists this clonotype with a count of one. One end of the junction is discordant with germline, which a read error may explain. V usage is TRBV6-5 and J usage is TRBJ2-7; the match to TRBD2 covers 11 bases. The CDR3 loop spans 15 amino acids. Germline values: CDR1 MNHEY, CDR2 SVGAGI. Written as DNA, the CDR3 is TGTGCCAGCAGCTACGGGACTAGCGGCCTCTACAAGCAGTACTTC. Its translation is CASSYGTSGLYKQYF.

As regards this clonotype: A read error may produce the germline difference seen at one junction end. The chain employs TRBV29-1 and TRBJ2-1, with D uncertain. CDR3 size: 13 residues. The V gene's germline CDR1 is SQVTM and CDR2 ANQGSEA. This chain's CDR3 is CIVKGNIHNEQFF. The CDR3 nucleotides are TGCATCGTTAAAGGAAATATCCACAATGAGCAGTTCTTC.

The chain links TRBV20-1 to TRBJ2-1; 8 bases line up with TRBD1. Germline assignment: CDR1 DFQATT and CDR2 SNEGSKA (reference sequence). V shed 1 base and J 5 bases; nucleotides not matched to a gene: 4. The CDR3 extends over 14 amino acids. CDR3 loop: CSARAPQGDNEQFF. As DNA, the CDR3 is TGCAGTGCTAGAGCTCCACAGGGGGACAATGAGCAGTTCTTC.

This clonotype has ten or more counts. The chain joins TRBV5-5 to TRBJ2-3; D is ambiguous. The V gene lost 0 bases and the J gene lost 0 bases, with 5 bases spanning the gap. Germline values: CDR1 SGHKS, CDR2 YYEKEE (reference sequence). The CDR3 contains 14 residues. CDR3 in amino acids: CASSLDVSTDTQYF. CDR3 sequence (DNA): TGTGCCAGCAGCTTGGACGTTAGCACAGATACGCAGTATTTT.

A remark on this clonotype: One end of the junction does not line up with germline, which may come from a read error. The rearrangement links TRBV29-1 to TRBJ2-2; possibly TRBD2 for D (5 bases). Germline CDR1 and CDR2: SQVTM and ANQGSEA. The CDR3 extends over 13 amino acids. This CDR3 reads CSVERGNTGELIF. The CDR3 region has the DNA TGCAGCGTTGAAAGAGGAAACACCGGGGAGCTGATTTTT.

A single count supports this clonotype. J is TRBJ2-1 and V is TRBV19, with TRBD2 identical over 7 bases. CDR1 and CDR2 (germline): LNHDA, SQIVND (reference sequence). CDR3 length: 16 amino acids. V dropped 4 bases and J dropped 0; count of bases not matched to a gene: 6. The CDR3 nucleotides read TGTGCCAGTAGTAGGCAAAGCGGGGACTCCTACAATGAGCAGTTCTTC. This sequence encodes CASSRQSGDSYNEQFF.

About this clonotype itself: The junction does not match germline at one end; this may be a read error. The chain carries TRBV10-2 and TRBJ2-2; 7 bases map to TRBD1. Germline loops: CDR1 WSHSY, CDR2 SAAADI. This CDR3 is 14 amino acids long. The CDR3 region has the DNA TGCGTCAGCAGCGACAGGGTGGGGATCAGGGAGCTGTTTTTT. The encoded protein is CVSSDRVGIRELFF.

Comment on this clonotype: At one boundary the junction diverges from the germline segment, which might be a read error. The rearrangement joins TRBV11-2 to TRBJ1-2; maybe TRBD1 (5 bases). The CDR3 is 16 residues long. Germline lookup yields CDR1 SGHAT and CDR2 FQNNGV. The CDR3, as DNA: TGTGCCACCAGCTTAGATCTGACGGACACGGAGGGGGGCTACACCTTC. Translating gives CATSLDLTDTEGGYTF.

V usage is TRBV20-1 and J usage is TRBJ2-1; TRBD2 agrees at 9 bases. CDR3 length: 16 residues. Germline V gene sequence: CDR1 DFQATT, CDR2 SNEGSKA (reference sequence). The CDR3 region is CCTRDTSGPRYNEQFF. For the CDR3, the DNA is TGCTGTACTAGAGACACTAGCGGGCCCCGTTACAATGAGCAGTTCTTC.

Worth noting for this clonotype: Germline and junction disagree at one end, which may indicate a read error. The chain uses TRBV4-2 and TRBJ2-5; no definite D call. CDR1 and CDR2 from the germline V gene are LGHNA and YNFKEQ. The CDR3 is 14 amino acids. CDR3 bases: TGTGCCAGCATCCAAGAAATGAGGCAAGAGACCCAGTACTTT. Amino acid sequence: CASIQEMRQETQYF.

As concerns this clonotype: A read error may produce the germline difference seen at one junction end. V is TRBV11-3 and J is TRBJ2-5; D unclear. Germline V gene data show CDR1 as SGHNT and CDR2 as YENEEA. The CDR3 totals 14 residues. CDR3 DNA sequence: TGTGCCGGCAGTTTACATGGCAGTACTGAGACCCAGTACTTC. Its protein is CAGSLHGSTETQYF.

This clonotype was seen repeatedly, ten times or more. The V gene is TRBV5-1, the J gene TRBJ2-5; D not certain. Trimming removed 6 bases at V and 3 bases at J, with 15 bases between. This CDR3 is 14 amino acids long. Germline assignment: CDR1 SGHRS and CDR2 YFSETQ. In DNA form, the CDR3 reads TGCGCCAGCACCTGGGGTCGCGGCGAAGAGACCCAGTACTTC. This codes for CASTWGRGEETQYF.

The gene calls are TRBV5-1 and TRBJ1-2, with D uncertain. Germline loops: CDR1 SGHRS, CDR2 YFSETQ. Trimming shortened V by 4 bases and J by 6 bases, and 7 bases separated the two germline ends. The CDR3 totals 11 residues. The CDR3 nucleotides read TGCGCCAGCAGCACGGGCGATGGCTACACCTTC. This sequence encodes CASSTGDGYTF.

The chain carries TRBV6-1 and TRBJ1-1; D not certain. V lost 1 base and J lost 7, with 10 bases in between. CDR3 length: 13 amino acids. Germline CDR1 MNHNS, CDR2 SASEGT. The DNA of the CDR3 is TGTGCCAGCAGTGAAGGAGGACGGAGTGAAGCTTTCTTT. Protein product: CASSEGGRSEAFF.

Details on this clonotype: This CDR3 is missing its conserved last phenylalanine or tryptophan, likely due to a read error. This rearrangement joins TRBV11-1 to TRBJ2-5; 14 nucleotides match TRBD2. The V gene end was trimmed by 6 bases and the J gene end by 4 bases; junction bases not matched to a gene: 7. CDR1 SGHAT and CDR2 FQDESV come from the germline V gene (reference sequence). This CDR3 spans 16 amino acids. This CDR3 reads CASSPPGLAGAETQYL. The DNA of the CDR3 is TGTGCCAGCAGTCCGCCGGGACTAGCGGGAGCAGAGACCCAGTACTTA.

This clonotype was seen repeatedly, ten times or more. The chain uses TRBV29-1 and TRBJ2-5; no definite D call. V shed 4 bases and J shed 6 bases, with 12 bases lying between them. CDR1 and CDR2 (germline): SQVTM, ANQGSEA. The CDR3 runs to 12 residues. The CDR3 reads CSVVEGAKTQYF. The CDR3 coding sequence is TGCAGCGTTGTGGAAGGCGCCAAGACCCAGTACTTC.

On this clonotype itself: The junction departs from the called germline gene at one end, perhaps through a read error. V gene TRBV12-3 or TRBV12-4 combines with J gene TRBJ1-6; TRBD1 matches 8 bases. There are 15 residues in the CDR3. This CDR3 is CASSRDRGSRSPPHF. The CDR3 DNA reads as TGTGCCAGCAGCCGTGACAGGGGATCGCGATCACCCCCCCACTTT.

This clonotype was seen ten or more times. V usage is TRBV6-1 and J usage is TRBJ2-7; the match to TRBD1 covers 7 bases. Germline lookup yields CDR1 MNHNS and CDR2 SASEGT. The CDR3 spans 13 residues. For the CDR3, the DNA is TGTGCGTTGGGAAACAGGGGCGCTTACGAGCAGTACTTC. Protein: CALGNRGAYEQYF.

This clonotype was detected many times. The rearrangement joins TRBV6-5 to TRBJ2-7; the D gene could be TRBD1 or TRBD2 (6 bases each). Germline CDR1 reads MNHEY; CDR2 reads SVGAGI. The CDR3 consists of 14 residues. V was pared by 3 bases and J by 6 bases, with 15 bases between. The CDR3 DNA reads TGTGCCAGCAGTTATCGGGGGTTAGGGGGCGAGCAGTACTTC. This sequence encodes CASSYRGLGGEQYF.

For this clonotype: One end of the junction varies from germline; a read error may be responsible. V usage is TRBV12-3 or TRBV12-4 and J usage is TRBJ1-4; weak D call: TRBD1 (6 bases). CDR3 length: 15 amino acids. In DNA form, the CDR3 reads TGTGCCAGCACCTCTTCTGGGGGGCTGAGGGAAAGACTGTTTTTT. This sequence encodes CASTSSGGLRERLFF.

Only a few counts were recorded for this clonotype. This sequence joins TRBV12-3 or TRBV12-4 and TRBJ1-1, with 9 bases lining up with TRBD1. Trimming removed 5 bases from V and 2 bases from J; junction bases left unmatched: 15. CDR3 length equals 18 residues. DNA for the CDR3: TGTGCCAGCAGTCCCCCCCACTCCGGGACAGGGTTTAACACTGAAGCTTTCTTT. It encodes CASSPPHSGTGFNTEAFF.

With respect to this clonotype: Because it lacks the conserved phenylalanine or tryptophan at the end, this CDR3 is likely a read error. The genes are TRBV20-1 and TRBJ2-1; 11 nucleotides agree with TRBD2. J lost 8 bases, V lost 7 bases, and 10 bases had no gene match. Germline loops: CDR1 DFQATT, CDR2 SNEGSKA (reference sequence). The CDR3 length is 14 residues. CDR3 sequence reads: CSVPSSGRTDEQFI. The CDR3 DNA sequence: TGCAGTGTCCCCTCTAGCGGGAGGACCGATGAGCAGTTCATC.

This clonotype is a singleton in its sample. This may be a read error, as it is one base from a much larger clone. The rearrangement joins TRBV5-1 to TRBJ2-3, with 8 bases matching TRBD1. The CDR3 sequence is 15 residues long. Germline CDR1 reads SGHRS; CDR2 reads YFSETQ. V gave up 0 bases and J gave up 5 bases; unmatched junction bases: 5. The DNA of the CDR3 is TGCGCCAGCAGCTTGGTACAGGGGGTCGGAGATACGCAGTATTTT. Translating gives CASSLVQGVGDTQYF.

Comments on this clonotype: One base away lies a much larger clone, so this may be a sequencing read error. The CDR3 ends on some other residue instead of the conserved phenylalanine or tryptophan, so this is likely a read error. The CDR3 DNA sequence: TGTGCCAGCAGCCGGACAGCCTATAATTCACCCCTCCACATT. Translation gives CASSRTAYNSPLHI. V usage is TRBV6-1 and J usage is TRBJ1-6; a possible D gene is TRBD1 (6 bases). The CDR3 consists of 14 residues. V shed 6 bases and J shed 2 bases, with 8 bases lying between them. Germline V gene data show CDR1 as MNHNS and CDR2 as SASEGT.

Regarding this clonotype: In this CDR3 the conserved last residue, phenylalanine or tryptophan, is missing, so a read error is likely. The V gene is TRBV20-1, the J gene TRBJ2-1, with a tentative D call TRBD2 (5 bases). The CDR3 totals 12 residues. Trimming took 5 bases from V and 7 from J, leaving 12 bases between them. The germline V gene encodes CDR1 DFQATT and CDR2 SNEGSKA (reference sequence). The CDR3, as DNA: TGCAGTGCTTCCGACTACTATAATGAGCAGTTCTTA. It is translated as CSASDYYNEQFL.

A note on this clonotype: It may be a read error: a sequence one base away is much more abundant. V gene TRBV20-1 combines with J gene TRBJ2-1, with 8 positions matching TRBD2. There are 15 residues in the CDR3. Germline V gene data show CDR1 as DFQATT and CDR2 as SNEGSKA (reference sequence). V dropped 3 bases and J dropped 9; count of bases not matched to a gene: 13. The CDR3 loop is CSASPGGRTGIEQFF. CDR3 bases: TGCAGTGCTAGTCCGGGCGGGAGGACCGGCATTGAGCAGTTCTTC.